This T cell receptor beta chain was retrieved from a study of T cell changes during pregnancy in multiple sclerosis (dated by TCRdb to the late 2010s). Context from the whole study: The study examined how the T cell repertoire changed over the course of pregnancy in women with multiple sclerosis.

CDR1 LNHDA and CDR2 SQIVND are derived from the germline V gene (reference sequence). Trimming removed 1 base from V and 1 base from J, leaving 10 bases between the germline ends. The CDR3 covers 15 residues, taking in both the cysteine and the phenylalanine. Only the CDR3 DNA stays, 45 bases, in frame from base 1. In regard to this clone: Its antigen is unknown. No base-level quality is on record; no much larger clone is a single base apart.

Libraries were prepared through the immunoSEQ multiplex PCR assay. TCRdb re-hosts the immuneACCESS table, in-frame sequences only. Its copies lack some clones; in the studies checked, an unresolved V gene accounts for under half of them, and the cause for the rest is not known. The sample has more than 25,000 clones on record, 89% of them singletons. Around 10% of the sample belongs to the ten largest clones. This material consisted of CD8+ T cells from peripheral blood mononuclear cells, taken in the third trimester of pregnancy. The sequence was collected from a female donor with multiple sclerosis, enrolled in a pregnancy study. Here the chain combines TRBV19 and TRBJ1-1; TRBD1 could be the D gene, as 5 bases match. Here is the DNA: TGTGCCAGTAGTATAGTACAGGCTCCGAACACTGAAGCTTTCTTT. It specifies CASSIVQAPNTEAFF. Extended through the reference TRBV19 and TRBJ1-1 proteins, this CDR3 yields the full variable domain: DGGITQSPKYLFRKEGQNVTLSCEQNLNHDAMYWYRQDPGQGLRLIYYSQIVNDFQKGDIAEGYSVSREKKESFPLTVTSAQKNPTAFYLCASSIVQAPNTEAFFGQGTRLTVV.